A selection of T cell receptor beta chains follows, all from one sample in a study of post-analysis software for immune sequencing data. MiXCR, applied by TCRdb to the PCR reads, yields one record per CDR3 protein. The sample gives fewer than 850,000 distinct CDR3 sequences, roughly 30% of which show up once; more than 0.55% is in the top ten. Sequencing used blood. The source of these receptors is a girl between 5 and 17 years old with multiple sclerosis. CDR3s include the opening cysteine and the closing phenylalanine or tryptophan. A D gene is named only where the DNA matches it firmly. Some rows mark clone size as missing; the rest say once, few, many or name a class of expanded clone.

TRBJ1-1 | TRBV10-3 | - | - | TGTGCCATCAGGCGCGGGGCACCGAACACTGAAGCTTTCTTT | CAIRRGAPNTEAFF
TRBJ2-5 | TRBV9 | few | TRBD2 | TGTGCCAGCACAGCGGGAGGGCTGCTACAAGAGACCCAGTACTTC | CASTAGGLLQETQYF
TRBJ2-1 | TRBV7-2 | - | - | TGTGCCAGCAGCTTCGACGGGACCTACAATGAGCAGTTCTTC | CASSFDGTYNEQFF
TRBJ2-7 | TRBV6-2/TRBV6-3 | - | TRBD1 | TGTGCCAGCAGTTACGGAGACAGGGACTCCTACGAGCAGTACTTC | CASSYGDRDSYEQYF
TRBJ1-1 | TRBV12-3/TRBV12-4 | few | TRBD1 | TGTGCCAGCAGGACCACAGGGGGGAACACTGAAGCTTTCTTT | CASRTTGGNTEAFF
TRBJ1-5 | TRBV6-4 | once | - | TGTGCCAGCAGTACGGACATTAGCAATCAGCCCCAGCATTTT | CASSTDISNQPQHF
TRBJ2-3 | TRBV5-1 | - | - | TGCGCCAGCAGCTTGTCTGGGACACTGACTATCACAGATACGCAGTATTTT | CASSLSGTLTITDTQYF
TRBJ2-1 | TRBV6-2/TRBV6-3 | few | TRBD2 | TGTGCCAGCAGCCAGATCGGGGTAGCGGGGCAGTCTTACAATGAGCAGTTCTTC | CASSQIGVAGQSYNEQFF
TRBJ2-2 | TRBV27 | - | - | TGTGCCAGCAGTTTAGACGGGGCGCGAGCCGGGGAGCTGTTTTTT | CASSLDGARAGELFF
TRBJ2-5 | TRBV29-1 | - | TRBD2 | TGCAGCGGATTAGCGGGAGGGCGGGAGACCCAGTACTTC | CSGLAGGRETQYF
TRBJ1-5 | TRBV10-1 | - | - | TGCGCCAGCAGTGAGAGGCAGACCAGCAATCAGCCCCAGCATTTT | CASSERQTSNQPQHF
TRBJ2-5 | TRBV12-3/TRBV12-4 | few | TRBD2 | TGTGCCAGCAGTCATAGCGGGAGTCAAGAGACCCAGTACTTC | CASSHSGSQETQYF
TRBJ2-5 | TRBV7-6 | - | TRBD2 | TGTGCCAGCAGCCGGGGGGACTACAATGAGCAGTACTTC | CASSRGDYNEQYF
TRBJ1-1 | TRBV27 | - | - | TGTGCCAGCGTAACCGGCACCAGGGGTAGCACTGAAGCTTTCTTT | CASVTGTRGSTEAFF
TRBJ2-5 | TRBV6-5 | many | - | TGTGCCAGCAGTCAAATCCGGCAAGAGACCCAGTACTTC | CASSQIRQETQYF
TRBJ2-3 | TRBV9 | many | TRBD1 | TGTGCCAGCAGCGTTGGGACAGGAGGCACAGATACGCAGTATTTT | CASSVGTGGTDTQYF
TRBJ1-2 | TRBV10-3 | - | - | TGTGCCGCCACAAGCCCTACGGGGAACTATGGCTACACCTTC | CAATSPTGNYGYTF
TRBJ1-1 | TRBV20-1 | - | TRBD1 | TGCAGTGCAACCGTTAGACAGGGTATGAACACTGAAGCTTTCTTT | CSATVRQGMNTEAFF
TRBJ2-1 | TRBV2 | - | - | TGTGCCAGCATCATTCCTCCCCGGGACGGATTCTACAATGAGCAGTTCTTC | CASIIPPRDGFYNEQFF
TRBJ2-1 | TRBV5-1 | - | - | TGCGCCAGCAGCTTGAGCCCATTCAATGAGCAGTTCTTC | CASSLSPFNEQFF
TRBJ1-1 | TRBV7-2 | - | - | TGTGCCAGCAGCCCCTGGGTCTCTGAAGCTTTCTTT | CASSPWVSEAFF
TRBJ2-5 | TRBV20-1 | - | - | TGCAGTGCTGGGGCCGTGGGGGGCCAAGAGACCCAGTACTTC | CSAGAVGGQETQYF
TRBJ2-5 | TRBV15 | - | TRBD2 | TGTACCACCAGCAGAGGTGCGACTAGCGGGCAACAAGAGACCCAGTACTTC | CTTSRGATSGQQETQYF
TRBJ2-3 | TRBV11-1 | - | - | TGTGCCAGCAGCTTAGACCAAAGGGCAAGGAAGCAGTATTTT | CASSLDQRARKQYF
TRBJ2-1 | TRBV5-1 | - | TRBD1 | TGCGCCAGCAGCTGGCGACAGGGCGTCTTCTCCTACAATGAGCAGTTCTTC | CASSWRQGVFSYNEQFF
TRBJ2-7 | TRBV15 | - | - | TGTGCCACCAGCGCCAGAGGGGCTGGCCGCTACGAGCAGTACTTC | CATSARGAGRYEQYF
TRBJ2-3 | TRBV29-1 | few | TRBD2 | TGCAGCGTTGTGGGACTAGCGGGAGGGGAGACAGATACGCAGTATTTT | CSVVGLAGGETDTQYF
TRBJ2-1 | TRBV6-5 | few | - | TGTGCCAGCAGTTACCGGGGGCTAGCGGAGGTTCCCGATGCGAATGAGCAGTTCTTC | CASSYRGLAEVPDANEQFF
TRBJ2-6 | TRBV7-2 | - | TRBD1 | TGTGCCGTACCCTACCGGGACAGGGGATCGGGGGCCAACGTCCTGACTTTC | CAVPYRDRGSGANVLTF
TRBJ1-4 | TRBV3-1 | - | - | TGTGCCAGCAGCCAGACAGAGGAGTGGGAAAAACTGTTTTTT | CASSQTEEWEKLFF
TRBJ2-7 | TRBV20-1 | - | TRBD2 | TGCAGTGCTTGGGGGCCGGGACTAGCGGCCTACGAGCAGTACTTC | CSAWGPGLAAYEQYF
TRBJ2-5 | TRBV10-3 | - | - | TGTGCCATCAGTGAGAGGGGTGGTGGAGAGCAGTACTTC | CAISERGGGEQYF
TRBJ2-7 | TRBV28 | few | - | TGTGCCAGCAGTCGCCTACACCGGGACATTCGCTACGAGCAGTACTTC | CASSRLHRDIRYEQYF
TRBJ2-6 | TRBV7-6 | few | - | TGTGCCAGCAGCTTAGCGCAGGGGGGGATAGCTGGGGCCAACGTCCTGACTTTC | CASSLAQGGIAGANVLTF
TRBJ2-7 | TRBV6-1 | - | TRBD2 | TGTGCCAGCAGAGGGTTGCGGGAGGCTCCTTCCTCCTACGAGCAGTACTTC | CASRGLREAPSSYEQYF
TRBJ2-2 | TRBV7-9 | - | TRBD1 | TGTGCCAGCAGAGAGACAGGGGATTACACCGGGGAGCTGTTTTTT | CASRETGDYTGELFF
TRBJ2-5 | TRBV18 | - | - | TGTGCCAGCTCAAGAGGGCACCAAGAGACCCAGTACTTC | CASSRGHQETQYF
TRBJ2-3 | TRBV6-1 | - | TRBD2 | TGTGCCAGCAGTGTCCCCACTAGCGCAGATACGCAGTATTTT | CASSVPTSADTQYF
TRBJ2-1 | TRBV27 | few | - | TGTGCCAGCAGTTTATCAACGTGGGGTGGCAATGAGCAGTTCTTC | CASSLSTWGGNEQFF
TRBJ2-7 | TRBV29-1 | few | TRBD2 | TGCAGCGTTGAAGAAGCGGGATACTACGAGCAGTACTTC | CSVEEAGYYEQYF
TRBJ2-2 | TRBV29-1 | few | - | TGCAGCGTTAGCAGCAGGGTGGACACCGGGGAGCTGTTTTTT | CSVSSRVDTGELFF